The rows below give T cell receptor beta chains drawn from one sample of a study of cytomegalovirus exposure and HLA in healthy donors. Libraries were prepared by immunoSEQ multiplex PCR; TCRdb keeps only in-frame clonotypes and omits some of them. The sample lists 150,000 to 200,000 clones, 84% occurring once. Input material: PBMCs. Source of these receptors: a man in his forties or fifties in good health and CMV-seropositive. Each CDR3 is given with its conserved first and last residue.

j_call | v_call | cdr3_aa
TRBJ2-2 | TRBV19 | CASINFLGGGELFF
TRBJ1-4 | TRBV18 | CASSPRQATNEKLFF
TRBJ1-3 | TRBV25-1 | CASSEWGRTGVGNTIYF
TRBJ1-6 | TRBV7-9 | CASSLGDSRHLHF
TRBJ2-2 | TRBV30 | CAQGYGPANTGELFF
TRBJ1-1 | TRBV5-6 | CASKETGRDTEAFF
TRBJ2-1 | TRBV6-5 | CASSPGGTSSFEQFF
TRBJ1-5 | TRBV5-5 | CASSIGTNQPQHF
TRBJ1-1 | TRBV5-1 | CASSLVGAGGLMNTEAFF
TRBJ2-7 | TRBV11-3 | CASSLNFRGEQYF
TRBJ1-5 | TRBV6-1 | CASMVQGNQPQHF
TRBJ2-5 | TRBV11-2 | CASSPGTLGETQYF
TRBJ2-2 | TRBV7-2 | CASSFRGTGELFF
TRBJ2-5 | TRBV11-2 | CASSPGASGAQETQYF
TRBJ2-2 | TRBV7-2 | CASSQSGLAATTGELFF
TRBJ1-1 | TRBV30 | CAGGEREAFF
TRBJ2-5 | TRBV6-1 | CASSDAGGRSETQYF
TRBJ2-3 | TRBV7-3 | CASSLIPSGAGGRTDTQYF
TRBJ2-3 | TRBV7-9 | CASSLGLAGGDTQYF